This T cell receptor (beta chain) was profiled in a study of blood T cell repertoires in COVID-19. Study in general: Some COVID-19 samples were acute and others convalescent; all came from the United States, Italy and Spain. Sample material is recorded as cDNA or gDNA derived from T cells, B-cell-depleted T cells, or PBMCs.

Per the original methods: Reference gene primer amplification gave nucleated cell count estimates. The table came from immunoSEQ multiplex PCR; TCRdb's copy has only in-frame clones and leaves some out. V and J calls and clone size are given by that table; D and trimming were obtained from the DNA. The sample records some 270,000 clones, more than 75% being singletons. The germline gives CDR1 SGDLS, CDR2 YYNGEE. The ends lost 3 bases at V and 6 bases at J; junction bases unmatched: 14. CDR3 length: 16 residues. The sequenced material came from peripheral blood. This sequence originates from a woman aged 60 to 75 who had recovered from COVID-19. The chain has TRBV9 and TRBJ1-1, with TRBD1 matching over 7 bases. For the CDR3, the DNA is TGTGCCAGCAGCGAGGGGAGAGGCAGGGGGACGGCTGAAGCTTTCTTT. Protein: CASSEGRGRGTAEAFF.